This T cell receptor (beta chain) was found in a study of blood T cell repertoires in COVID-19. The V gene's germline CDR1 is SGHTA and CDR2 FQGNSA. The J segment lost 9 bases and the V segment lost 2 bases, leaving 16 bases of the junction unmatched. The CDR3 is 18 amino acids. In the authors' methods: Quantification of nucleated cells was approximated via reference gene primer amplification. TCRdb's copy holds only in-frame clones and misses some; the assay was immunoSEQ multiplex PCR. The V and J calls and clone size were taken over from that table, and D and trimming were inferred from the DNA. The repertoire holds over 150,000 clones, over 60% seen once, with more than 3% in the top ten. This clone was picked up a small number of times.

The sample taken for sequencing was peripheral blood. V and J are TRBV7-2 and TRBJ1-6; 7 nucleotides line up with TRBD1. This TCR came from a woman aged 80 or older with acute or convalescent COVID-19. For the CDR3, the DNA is TGTGCCAGCAGCTTAATACGTGTGGGACAGTCGGTCCTTTCACCCCTCCACTTT. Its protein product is CASSLIRVGQSVLSPLHF.